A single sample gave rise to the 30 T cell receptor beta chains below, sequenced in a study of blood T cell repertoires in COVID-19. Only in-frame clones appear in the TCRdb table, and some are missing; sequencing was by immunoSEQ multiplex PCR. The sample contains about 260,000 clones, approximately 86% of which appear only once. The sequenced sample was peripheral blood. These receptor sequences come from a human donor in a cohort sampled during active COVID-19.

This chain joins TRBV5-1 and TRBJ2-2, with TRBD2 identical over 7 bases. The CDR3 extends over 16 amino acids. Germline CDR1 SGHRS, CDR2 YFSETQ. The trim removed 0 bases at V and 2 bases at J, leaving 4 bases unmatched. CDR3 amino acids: CASSLGSSGNTGELFF. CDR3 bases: TGCGCCAGCAGCTTGGGTTCTAGCGGAAACACCGGGGAGCTGTTTTTT.

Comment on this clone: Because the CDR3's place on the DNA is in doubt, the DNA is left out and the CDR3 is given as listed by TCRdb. The CDR3 region is CASSSSGAGGRGAFF. V gene TRBV28 combines with J gene TRBJ1-1. In germline, CDR1 is MDHEN, CDR2 SYDVKM. The CDR3 length equals 15 residues, ends included.

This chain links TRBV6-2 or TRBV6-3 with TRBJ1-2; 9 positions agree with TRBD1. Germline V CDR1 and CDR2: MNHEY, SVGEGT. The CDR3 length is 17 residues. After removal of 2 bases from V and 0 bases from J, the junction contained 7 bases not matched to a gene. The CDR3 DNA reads TGTGCCAGCAGTTACCCGGGACAGGGCCTTCCTAACTATGGCTACACCTTC. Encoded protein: CASSYPGQGLPNYGYTF.

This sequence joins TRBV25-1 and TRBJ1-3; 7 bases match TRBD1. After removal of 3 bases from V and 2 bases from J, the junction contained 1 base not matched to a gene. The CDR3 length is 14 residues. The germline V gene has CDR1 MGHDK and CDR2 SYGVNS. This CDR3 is CASSDDRAGNTIYF. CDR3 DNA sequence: TGTGCCAGCAGTGATGACAGGGCTGGAAACACCATATATTTT. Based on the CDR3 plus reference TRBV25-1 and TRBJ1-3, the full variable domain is EADIYQTPRYLVIGTGKKITLECSQTMGHDKMYWYQQDPGMELHLIHYSYGVNSTEKGDLSSESTVSRIRTEHFPLTLESARPSHTSQYLCASSDDRAGNTIYFGEGSWLTVV.

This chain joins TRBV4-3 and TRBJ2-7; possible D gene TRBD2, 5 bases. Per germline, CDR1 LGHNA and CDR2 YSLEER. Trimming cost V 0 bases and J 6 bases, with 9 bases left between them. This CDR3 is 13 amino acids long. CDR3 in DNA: TGCGCCAGCAGCCAAGATGTTAGCGCCGAGCAGTACTTC. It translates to CASSQDVSAEQYF.

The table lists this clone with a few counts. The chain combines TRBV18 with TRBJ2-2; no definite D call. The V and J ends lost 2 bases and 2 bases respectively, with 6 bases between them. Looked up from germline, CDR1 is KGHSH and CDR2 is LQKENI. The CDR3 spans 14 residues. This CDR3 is CASSPDLNTGELFF. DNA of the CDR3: TGTGCCAGCTCACCAGACTTAAACACCGGGGAGCTGTTTTTT.

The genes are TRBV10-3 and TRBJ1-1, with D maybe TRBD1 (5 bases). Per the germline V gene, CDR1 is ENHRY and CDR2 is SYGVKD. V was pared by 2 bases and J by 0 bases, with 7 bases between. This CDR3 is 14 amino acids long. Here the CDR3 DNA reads TGTGCCATCAGTGAGCCGACAGTGAACACTGAAGCTTTCTTT. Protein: CAISEPTVNTEAFF.

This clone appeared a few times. In nucleotides, the CDR3 is TGTGCCAGCAAGCCATACCCTAGGCGCGGGAGCTCCTACGAGCAGTACTTC. Translation: CASKPYPRRGSSYEQYF. This chain connects TRBV7-9 to TRBJ2-7, with 7 bases matching TRBD2. Germline V gene sequence: CDR1 SEHNR, CDR2 FQNEAQ (reference sequence). CDR3 length: 17 amino acids. V shed 7 bases, J shed 0 bases, and the junction held 15 bases outside the gene matches.

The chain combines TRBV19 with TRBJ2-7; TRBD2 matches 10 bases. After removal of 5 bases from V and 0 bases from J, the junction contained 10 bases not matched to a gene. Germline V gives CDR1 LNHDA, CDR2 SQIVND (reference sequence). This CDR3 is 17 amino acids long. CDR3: CASSPRGAGGISYEQYF. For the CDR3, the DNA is TGTGCCAGTAGTCCCCGAGGAGCGGGGGGGATCTCCTACGAGCAGTACTTC.

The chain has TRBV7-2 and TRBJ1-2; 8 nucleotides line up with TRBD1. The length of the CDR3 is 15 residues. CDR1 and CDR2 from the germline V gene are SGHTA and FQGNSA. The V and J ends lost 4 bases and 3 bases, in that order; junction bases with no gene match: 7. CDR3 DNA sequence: TGTGCCAGCAGCTCAACACAGGGGGTGGACTATGGCTACACCTTC. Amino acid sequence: CASSSTQGVDYGYTF.

The CDR3 DNA sequence: TGTGCCTGGTCGGGGAGGGAGCATGGCTACACCTTC. Residues: CAWSGREHGYTF. V and J are TRBV30 and TRBJ1-2; D is unclear. The CDR3 covers 12 residues. Germline V gene sequence: CDR1 GTSNPN, CDR2 SVGIG (reference sequence). Deletions cut 5 bases from V and 6 bases from J, with 13 bases between.

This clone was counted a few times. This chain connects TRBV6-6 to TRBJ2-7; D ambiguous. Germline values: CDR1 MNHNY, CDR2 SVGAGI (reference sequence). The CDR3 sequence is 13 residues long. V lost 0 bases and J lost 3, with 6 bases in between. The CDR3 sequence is CASSYSRYYEQYF. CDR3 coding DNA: TGTGCCAGCAGTTACTCGAGGTACTACGAGCAGTACTTC.

The CDR3 sequence: CASSQRGLSGANVLTF. CDR3 nucleotide sequence: TGTGCCAGCAGTCAGAGAGGACTCTCTGGGGCCAACGTCCTGACTTTC. The chain employs TRBV2 and TRBJ2-6; tentatively, D is TRBD2 (5 bases). V was shortened by 5 bases and J by 0 bases, with 11 bases between the two germline ends. The germline gives CDR1 SNHLY, CDR2 FYNNEI. The CDR3 has 16 amino acids.

The CDR3 DNA is TGTGCCAGCAGTTTCGCACTAGCGACTAGCACAGATACGCAGTATTTT. Translation gives CASSFALATSTDTQYF. The chain combines TRBV7-2 with TRBJ2-3, with 7 bases that match TRBD2. The CDR3 contains 16 residues. The V segment lost 6 bases and the J segment 0 bases; nucleotides outside the gene matches: 9. Germline V gene lookup returns CDR1 SGHTA and CDR2 FQGNSA.

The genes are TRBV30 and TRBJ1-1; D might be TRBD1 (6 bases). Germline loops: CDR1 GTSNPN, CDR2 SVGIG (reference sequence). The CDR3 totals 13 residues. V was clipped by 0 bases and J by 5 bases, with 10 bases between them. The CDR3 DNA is TGTGCCTGGAGTGTACCCAGGGGTACTGAAGCTTTCTTT. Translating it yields CAWSVPRGTEAFF.

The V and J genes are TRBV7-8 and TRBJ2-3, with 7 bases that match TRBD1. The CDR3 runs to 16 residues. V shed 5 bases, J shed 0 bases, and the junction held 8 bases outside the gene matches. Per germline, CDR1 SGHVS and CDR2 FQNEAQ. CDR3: CASSQGRQGSTDTQYF. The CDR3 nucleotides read TGTGCCAGCAGCCAGGGTAGACAGGGAAGCACAGATACGCAGTATTTT. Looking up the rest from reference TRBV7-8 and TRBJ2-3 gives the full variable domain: GAGVSQSPRYKVAKRGQDVALRCDPISGHVSLFWYQQALGQGPEFLTYFQNEAQLDKSGLPSDRFFAERPEGSVSTLKIQRTQQEDSAVYLCASSQGRQGSTDTQYFGPGTRLTVL.

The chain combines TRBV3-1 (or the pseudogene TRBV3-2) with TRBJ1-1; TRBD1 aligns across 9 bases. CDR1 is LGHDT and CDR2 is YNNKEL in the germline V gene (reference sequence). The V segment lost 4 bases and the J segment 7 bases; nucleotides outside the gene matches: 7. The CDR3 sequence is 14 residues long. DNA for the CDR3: TGTGCCAGCAGCCCCCGGGACAGGGACGGTGAAGCTTTCTTT. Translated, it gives CASSPRDRDGEAFF.

DNA for the CDR3: TGTGCCAGCAGCTTCCCCCGGGACAGGGGCTACGAGCAGTACTTC. This codes for CASSFPRDRGYEQYF. The chain carries TRBV13 and TRBJ2-7; 10 nucleotides match TRBD1. Per the germline V gene, CDR1 is PRHDT and CDR2 is FYEKMQ (reference sequence). The CDR3 spans 15 residues. With 3 bases clipped from V and 3 bases from J, the junction kept 5 bases outside the gene matches.

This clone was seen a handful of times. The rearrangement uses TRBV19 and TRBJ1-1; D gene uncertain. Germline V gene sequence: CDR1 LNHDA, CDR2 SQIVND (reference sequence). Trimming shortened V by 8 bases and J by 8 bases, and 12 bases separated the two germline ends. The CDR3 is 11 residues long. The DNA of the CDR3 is TGTGCCAGTGTCGCTGGGAGGGAAGCTTTCTTT. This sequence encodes CASVAGREAFF.

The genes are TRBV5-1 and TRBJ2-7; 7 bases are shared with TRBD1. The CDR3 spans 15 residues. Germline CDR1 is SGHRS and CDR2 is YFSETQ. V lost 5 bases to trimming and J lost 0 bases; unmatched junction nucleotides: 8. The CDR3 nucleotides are TGCGCCAGCAGAGAAGGGACAGCCAGCTCCTACGAGCAGTACTTC. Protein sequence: CASREGTASSYEQYF.

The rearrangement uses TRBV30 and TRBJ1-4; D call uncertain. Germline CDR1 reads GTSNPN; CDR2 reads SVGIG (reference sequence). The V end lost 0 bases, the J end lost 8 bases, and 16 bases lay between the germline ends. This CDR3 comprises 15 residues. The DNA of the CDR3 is TGTGCCTGGAGTGTACTGGGAGGTCTGGGGGAAAAACTGTTTTTT. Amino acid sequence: CAWSVLGGLGEKLFF.

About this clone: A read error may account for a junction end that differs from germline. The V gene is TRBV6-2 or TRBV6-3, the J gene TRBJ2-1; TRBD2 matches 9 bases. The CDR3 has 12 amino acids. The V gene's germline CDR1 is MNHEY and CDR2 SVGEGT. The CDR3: CARSLYRGGGFF. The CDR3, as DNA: TGTGCCCGCAGTTTATATCGCGGGGGGGGGTTCTTC.

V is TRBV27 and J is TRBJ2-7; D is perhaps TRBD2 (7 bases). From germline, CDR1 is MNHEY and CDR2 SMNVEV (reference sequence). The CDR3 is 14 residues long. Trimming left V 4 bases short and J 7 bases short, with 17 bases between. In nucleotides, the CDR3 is TGTGCCAGCAGTTGGGGGGGGGCGAGAAGTGAGCAGTACTTC. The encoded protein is CASSWGGARSEQYF.

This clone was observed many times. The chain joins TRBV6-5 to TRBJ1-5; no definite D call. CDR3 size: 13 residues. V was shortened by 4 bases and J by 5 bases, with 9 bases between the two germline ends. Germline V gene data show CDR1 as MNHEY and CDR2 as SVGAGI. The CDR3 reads CASSLDGDQPQHF. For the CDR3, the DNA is TGTGCCAGCAGTTTAGACGGGGATCAGCCCCAGCATTTT.

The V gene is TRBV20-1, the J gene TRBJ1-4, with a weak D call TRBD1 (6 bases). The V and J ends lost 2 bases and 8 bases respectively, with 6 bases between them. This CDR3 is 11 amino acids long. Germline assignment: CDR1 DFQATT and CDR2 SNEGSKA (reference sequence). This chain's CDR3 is CSARQGEKLFF. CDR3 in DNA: TGCAGTGCTAGACAGGGGGAAAAACTGTTTTTT.

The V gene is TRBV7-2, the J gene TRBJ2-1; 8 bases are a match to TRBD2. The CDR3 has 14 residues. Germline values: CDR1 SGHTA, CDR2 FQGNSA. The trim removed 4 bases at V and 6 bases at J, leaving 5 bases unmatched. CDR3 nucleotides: TGTGCCAGCAGCTACGGACTAGCCCCCAATGAGCAGTTCTTC. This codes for CASSYGLAPNEQFF.

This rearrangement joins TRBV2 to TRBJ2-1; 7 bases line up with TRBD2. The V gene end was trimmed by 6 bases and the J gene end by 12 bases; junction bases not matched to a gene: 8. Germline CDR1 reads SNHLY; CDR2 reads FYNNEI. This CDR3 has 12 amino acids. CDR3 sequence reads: CASSTAPGGQFF. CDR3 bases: TGTGCCAGCAGCACAGCACCGGGGGGGCAGTTCTTC.

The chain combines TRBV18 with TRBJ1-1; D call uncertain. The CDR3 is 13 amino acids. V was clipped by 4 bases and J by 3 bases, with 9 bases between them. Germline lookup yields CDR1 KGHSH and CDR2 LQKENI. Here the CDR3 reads CASSRSSDTEAFF. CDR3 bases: TGTGCCAGCTCACGAAGCTCGGACACTGAAGCTTTCTTT.

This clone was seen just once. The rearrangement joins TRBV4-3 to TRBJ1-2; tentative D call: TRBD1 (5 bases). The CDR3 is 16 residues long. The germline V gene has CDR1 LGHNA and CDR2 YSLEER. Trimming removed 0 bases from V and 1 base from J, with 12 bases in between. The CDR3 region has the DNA TGCGCCAGCAGCCAAGACGACCTCAGGGTTAACTATGGCTACACCTTC. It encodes CASSQDDLRVNYGYTF.

CDR3 sequence (DNA): TGTGCCAGTAGTATTGGTACTGACTCTGGAAACACCATATATTTT. It is translated as CASSIGTDSGNTIYF. V gene TRBV19 combines with J gene TRBJ1-3; no clear D gene. V was shortened by 3 bases and J by 0 bases, with 9 bases between the two germline ends. The CDR3 totals 15 residues. Germline V gene sequence: CDR1 LNHDA, CDR2 SQIVND (reference sequence).